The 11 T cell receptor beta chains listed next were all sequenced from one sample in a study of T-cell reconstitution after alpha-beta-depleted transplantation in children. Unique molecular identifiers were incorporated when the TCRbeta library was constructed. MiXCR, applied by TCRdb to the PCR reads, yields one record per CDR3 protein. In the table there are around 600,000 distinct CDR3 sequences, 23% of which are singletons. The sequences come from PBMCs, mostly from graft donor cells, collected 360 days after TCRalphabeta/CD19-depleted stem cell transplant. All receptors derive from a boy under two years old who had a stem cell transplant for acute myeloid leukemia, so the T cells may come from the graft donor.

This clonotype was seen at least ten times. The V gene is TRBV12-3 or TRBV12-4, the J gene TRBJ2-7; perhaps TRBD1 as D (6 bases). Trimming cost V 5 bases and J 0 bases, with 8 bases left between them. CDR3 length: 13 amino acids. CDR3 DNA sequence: TGTGCCAGCAGTCTGGGGGCCTCCTACGAGCAGTACTTC. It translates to CASSLGASYEQYF.

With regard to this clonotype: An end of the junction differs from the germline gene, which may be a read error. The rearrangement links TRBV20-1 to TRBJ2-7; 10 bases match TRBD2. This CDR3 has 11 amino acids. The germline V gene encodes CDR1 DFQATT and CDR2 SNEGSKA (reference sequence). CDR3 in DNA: TGCAGTGCAGATCTAGCGGGGGAGCAGCACTTC. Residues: CSADLAGEQHF.

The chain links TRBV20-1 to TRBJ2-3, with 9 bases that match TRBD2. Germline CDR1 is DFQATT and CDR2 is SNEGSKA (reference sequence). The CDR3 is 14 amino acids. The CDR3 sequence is CSGPPSGATDTQYF. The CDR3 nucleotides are TGCAGCGGGCCCCCTAGCGGGGCGACAGATACGCAGTATTTT.

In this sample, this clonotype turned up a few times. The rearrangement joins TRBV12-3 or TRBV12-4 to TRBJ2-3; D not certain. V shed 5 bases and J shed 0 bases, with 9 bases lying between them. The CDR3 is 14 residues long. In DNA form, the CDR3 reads TGTGCCAGCAGTACTACCACTAGCACAGATACGCAGTATTTT. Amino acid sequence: CASSTTTSTDTQYF.

The CDR3 loop is CASSQGSGRWVKETQYF. The CDR3 DNA sequence: TGCGCCAGCAGCCAAGGGTCAGGGAGGTGGGTGAAAGAGACCCAGTACTTC. The gene calls are TRBV4-3 and TRBJ2-5; possible D gene TRBD2, 6 bases. The CDR3 loop spans 17 amino acids. The V end lost 1 base, the J end lost 3 bases, and 18 bases lay between the germline ends. Germline lookup yields CDR1 LGHNA and CDR2 YSLEER.

CDR3 loop: CASSYPGGAGETQYF. The CDR3 nucleotides read TGTGCCAGCAGTTACCCCGGGGGGGCCGGAGAGACCCAGTACTTC. The chain couples TRBV6-5 to TRBJ2-5; 8 bases line up with TRBD2. The CDR3 is 15 amino acids. CDR1 is MNHEY, CDR2 SVGAGI, per germline. Unmatched junction bases numbered 6, after V lost 2 bases and J lost 4 bases.

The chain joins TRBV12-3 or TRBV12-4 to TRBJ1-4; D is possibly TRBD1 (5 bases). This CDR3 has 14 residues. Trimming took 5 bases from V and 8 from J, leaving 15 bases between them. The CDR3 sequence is CASSPDRPVEKLFF. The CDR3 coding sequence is TGTGCCAGCAGTCCCGACAGACCTGTGGAAAAACTGTTTTTT.

DNA for the CDR3: TGTGCCAGCAGCGTAGCTACAAACAGGGGGGGCACAGATACGCAGTATTTT. This codes for CASSVATNRGGTDTQYF. J is TRBJ2-3 and V is TRBV9; TRBD1 aligns across 8 bases. CDR3 size: 17 residues. Germline CDR1 and CDR2: SGDLS and YYNGEE. The ends lost 0 bases at V and 1 base at J; junction bases unmatched: 7.

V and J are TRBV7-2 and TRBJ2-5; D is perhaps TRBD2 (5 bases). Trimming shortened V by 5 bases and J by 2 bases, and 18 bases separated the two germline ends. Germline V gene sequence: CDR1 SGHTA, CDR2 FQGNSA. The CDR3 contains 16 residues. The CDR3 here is CASSPPKRITQETQYF. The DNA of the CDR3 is TGTGCCAGCAGCCCACCCAAGCGGATTACTCAAGAGACCCAGTACTTC. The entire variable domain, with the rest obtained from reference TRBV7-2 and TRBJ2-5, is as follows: GAGVSQSPSNKVTEKGKDVELRCDPISGHTALYWYRQSLGQGLEFLIYFQGNSAPDKSGLPSDRFSAERTGGSVSTLTIQRTQQEDSAVYLCASSPPKRITQETQYFGPGTRLLVL.

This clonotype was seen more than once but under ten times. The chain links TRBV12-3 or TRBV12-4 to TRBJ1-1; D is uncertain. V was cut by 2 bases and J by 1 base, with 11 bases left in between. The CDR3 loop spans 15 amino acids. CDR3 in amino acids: CASSLSPSGNTEAFF. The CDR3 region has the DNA TGTGCCAGCAGTTTATCCCCCAGCGGGAACACTGAAGCTTTCTTT.

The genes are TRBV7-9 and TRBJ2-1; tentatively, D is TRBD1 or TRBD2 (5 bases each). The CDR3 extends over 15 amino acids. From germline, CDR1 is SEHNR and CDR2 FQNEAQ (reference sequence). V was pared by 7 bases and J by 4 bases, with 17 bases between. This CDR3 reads CASIVAGDGYNEQFF. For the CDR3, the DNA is TGTGCCAGCATCGTGGCCGGGGACGGGTACAATGAGCAGTTCTTC. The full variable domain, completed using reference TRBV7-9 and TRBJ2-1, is DTGVSQNPRHKITKRGQNVTFRCDPISEHNRLYWYRQTLGQGPEFLTYFQNEAQLEKSRLLSDRFSAERPKGSFSTLEIQRTEQGDSAMYLCASIVAGDGYNEQFFGPGTRLTVL.